These T cell receptor beta chains were read from a single sample in a study of identical twins. TCRdb ran MiXCR on the 5' RACE reads and lists one entry per CDR3 protein. The sample lists hundreds of thousands of distinct CDR3 sequences, 18% seen once, with around 13% in the top ten. The same sample was also studied in work on T cells expressing NK-cell markers.

Source material: PBMCs. The receptors stem from a woman under 30 in good health. CDR3s include the opening cysteine and the closing phenylalanine or tryptophan. D genes are given only for firm matches. Only some rows state a clone size, as once, few, many or a class for expanded clones.

v_gene	abundance	j_gene	d_gene	CDR3aa	CDR3nt
TRBV6-1	few	TRBJ2-3	TRBD2	CASSLAGGLGADTQYF	TGTGCCAGCAGTCTAGCGGGGGGGCTCGGGGCAGATACGCAGTATTTT
TRBV2	few	TRBJ2-1	TRBD2	CASSEIAGGPGEQFF	TGTGCCAGCAGTGAAATCGCGGGAGGGCCTGGTGAGCAGTTCTTC
TRBV7-8	.	TRBJ2-7	TRBD2	CASSRDPGTMTYEQYF	TGTGCCAGCAGCAGAGACCCCGGGACTATGACCTACGAGCAGTACTTC
TRBV7-3	few	TRBJ2-3	TRBD2	CASSQPGGRTDTQYF	TGTGCCAGCAGCCAACCGGGGGGTCGAACAGATACGCAGTATTTT
TRBV20-1	few	TRBJ1-1	TRBD1	CSALEGAVWTEAFF	TGCAGTGCCCTCGAGGGGGCAGTGTGGACTGAAGCTTTCTTT
TRBV6-5	few	TRBJ2-5	.	CASSYRVPPETQYF	TGTGCCAGCAGTTACCGAGTCCCACCGGAGACCCAGTACTTC
TRBV5-1	few	TRBJ2-1	TRBD2	CASSFNPSGAGEQFF	TGCGCCAGCAGCTTTAACCCTAGCGGGGCGGGTGAGCAGTTCTTC
TRBV20-1	few	TRBJ2-3	TRBD2	CSGLAGGYYTDTQYF	TGCAGTGGACTAGCGGGGGGGTATTACACAGATACGCAGTATTTT
TRBV5-1	.	TRBJ2-3	TRBD1	CASSHGQGADTQYF	TGCGCCAGCAGCCATGGACAGGGGGCAGATACGCAGTATTTT
TRBV6-2/TRBV6-3	.	TRBJ2-4	.	CASSYDWNIQYF	TGTGCCAGCAGTTACGATTGGAACATTCAGTACTTC
TRBV20-1	few	TRBJ2-7	.	CSAYYRDEQYF	TGCAGTGCTTATTACAGGGACGAGCAGTACTTC
TRBV7-3	few	TRBJ2-5	.	CASSLTSASIETQYF	TGTGCCAGCAGCTTAACCTCGGCGTCCATAGAGACCCAGTACTTC
TRBV10-2	few	TRBJ2-5	TRBD1	CASSDHDRAQETQYF	TGCGCCAGCAGTGACCACGACAGGGCACAAGAGACCCAGTACTTC
TRBV9	few	TRBJ2-7	.	CASSVEQTSGQYF	TGTGCCAGCAGCGTGGAACAGACATCCGGGCAGTACTTC
TRBV20-1	.	TRBJ2-1	TRBD1	CSARQGTEQFF	TGCAGTGCTCGACAGGGGACTGAGCAGTTCTTC
TRBV12-3/TRBV12-4	.	TRBJ2-3	.	CASSFGRTFTDTQYF	TGTGCCAGCAGTTTCGGGCGGACCTTCACAGATACGCAGTATTTT
TRBV12-3/TRBV12-4	many	TRBJ2-7	.	CASSLGGPYEQYF	TGTGCCAGCAGTTTGGGAGGCCCCTACGAGCAGTACTTC
TRBV15	.	TRBJ1-5	.	CATSRAGSALPQHF	TGTGCCACCAGCAGAGCCGGATCCGCTCTCCCCCAGCATTTT
TRBV6-1	.	TRBJ1-4	.	CASSPVREEKLFF	TGTGCCAGCAGCCCAGTTCGGGAGGAAAAACTGTTTTTT
TRBV5-1	.	TRBJ2-2	.	CASSFIRGDGELFF	TGCGCCAGCAGCTTCATCAGGGGGGACGGGGAGCTGTTTTTT
TRBV5-1	.	TRBJ2-7	TRBD1	CASSWGQGVYEQYF	TGCGCCAGCAGCTGGGGACAGGGGGTGTACGAGCAGTACTTC
TRBV3-1	once	TRBJ2-7	.	CASSQGGALAEQYF	TGTGCCAGCAGCCAAGGAGGGGCTCTTGCCGAGCAGTACTTC
TRBV11-1	.	TRBJ2-3	TRBD1	CASSLTGGSGVGTDTQYF	TGTGCCAGCAGCTTGACAGGGGGCTCGGGTGTTGGCACAGATACGCAGTATTTT
TRBV14	.	TRBJ2-5	TRBD2	CASSPWEGGETQYF	TGTGCCAGCAGCCCTTGGGAGGGCGGAGAGACCCAGTACTTC
TRBV6-2/TRBV6-3	few	TRBJ2-1	.	CASSPLGAAYSYNEQFF	TGTGCCAGCAGCCCGTTAGGGGCCGCCTATTCCTACAATGAGCAGTTCTTC
TRBV18	few	TRBJ2-7	TRBD2	CASSFDGGAIYEQYF	TGTGCCAGCTCCTTTGACGGGGGGGCTATCTACGAGCAGTACTTC
TRBV6-2/TRBV6-3	few	TRBJ2-1	.	CASFWGSGGSNEQFF	TGTGCCAGCTTCTGGGGGAGCGGAGGTAGCAATGAGCAGTTCTTC
TRBV6-2/TRBV6-3	few	TRBJ2-2	.	CARTENTGELFF	TGTGCCAGGACAGAAAACACCGGGGAGCTGTTTTTT
TRBV29-1	few	TRBJ2-3	TRBD1	CSVETGRGTDTQYF	TGCAGCGTTGAAACGGGCAGGGGGACAGATACGCAGTATTTT
TRBV5-6	many	TRBJ2-7	.	CASSVSSYEQYF	TGTGCCAGCAGTGTAAGCTCCTACGAGCAGTACTTC
TRBV7-8	few	TRBJ2-1	.	CASSLETRPEVDEQFF	TGTGCCAGCAGCTTAGAAACGCGACCGGAGGTTGATGAGCAGTTCTTC
TRBV6-5	.	TRBJ2-3	TRBD1	CASSYRGRGTDTQYF	TGTGCCAGCAGTTACAGGGGGCGCGGCACAGATACGCAGTATTTT
TRBV10-3	few	TRBJ2-7	TRBD2	CAISAGLAGDEQYF	TGTGCCATCAGTGCCGGACTAGCGGGGGACGAGCAGTACTTC
TRBV9	few	TRBJ2-5	TRBD1	CASSPQGQADETQYF	TGTGCCAGCAGCCCCCAAGGACAGGCCGATGAGACCCAGTACTTC
TRBV11-2	few	TRBJ2-3	TRBD2	CASSLTPTSGRHTDTQYF	TGTGCCAGCAGCTTGACTCCGACCAGCGGGAGACACACAGATACGCAGTATTTT
TRBV25-1	.	TRBJ1-2	.	CASSEGNSNYGYTF	TGTGCCAGCAGTGAAGGCAATTCTAACTATGGCTACACCTTC
TRBV2	few	TRBJ2-3	.	CASDLGGATDTQYF	TGTGCCAGCGATTTAGGCGGGGCCACAGATACGCAGTATTTT
TRBV12-5	.	TRBJ2-2	.	CASGLDRTNTGELFF	TGTGCTAGTGGTTTGGACAGAACCAACACCGGGGAGCTGTTTTTT
TRBV15	.	TRBJ2-1	TRBD2	CATSRDALAGVREQFF	TGTGCCACCAGCAGAGATGCCCTAGCGGGAGTAAGAGAGCAGTTCTTC
TRBV11-2	few	TRBJ1-6	.	CASSPRGVRSSYNSPLHF	TGTGCCAGCAGCCCCCGGGGGGTTCGGAGCTCCTATAATTCACCCCTCCACTTT
TRBV29-1	.	TRBJ2-7	TRBD2	CSGRLAGGAEQYF	TGCAGCGGTAGACTAGCGGGGGGCGCCGAGCAGTACTTC
TRBV12-3/TRBV12-4	.	TRBJ2-5	.	CASSLASGGETQYF	TGTGCCAGCAGTTTAGCTTCCGGAGGCGAGACCCAGTACTTC
TRBV6-1	once	TRBJ1-4	.	CASRLPSSGSKLFF	TGTGCCAGCAGACTACCAAGTTCCGGGAGTAAACTGTTTTTT
TRBV6-1	few	TRBJ2-6	.	CASRELGRVSGANVLTF	TGTGCCAGCAGGGAACTTGGCCGAGTCTCTGGGGCCAACGTCCTGACTTTC